The following is a T cell receptor beta chain sequence with its context. The clone's antigen remains unknown. Base qualities are not recorded, but no much larger clone differs from it by a single base. Sample treatment or condition, as interpreted from the label and publication: in vitro stimulation with specific CMV peptide epitopes to enrich CMV-specific T cells. This entry is derived from a study of T cell repertoires in cytomegalovirus infection (dated by TCRdb to between 2018 and 2020). Background for the entire study: Peptide stimulations targeted recently identified HLA-C-restricted CMV epitopes, whose presentation resists viral immunomodulation, together with well-studied HLA-B-restricted epitopes. The HLA type of each donor mattered for the analysis, because public TCR beta signatures pointed to carriage of CMV infection along with the matching HLA type. The study at large found these results: Cumulative frequency of public TCR beta family members discriminated carriers of CMV infection plus the relevant HLA type in this cohort and an independent roughly 350-donor cohort. In the ex vivo response, HLA-C-restricted CMV-specific TCR beta clonotypes were dominant, and in two of eight donors the single most frequent clonotype came from this HLA-C-restricted group.

The instrument given in TCRdb is Illumina HiSeq 1500. The public reads were reanalyzed by TCRdb: fastp trimming at Q25, MiXCR alignment, in-frame beta chains only. Rows with one shared CDR3 protein collapse into an entry with the most common genes and DNA. The sample contains hundreds of thousands of distinct CDR3 sequences, about a third of them found a single time. Over 13% of the sample lies in the top ten. The sample here was cultured CD8+ T cells from PBMCs, taken from culture after CMV antigen stimulation. This clonotype was obtained from a human donor in good health (CMV status not recorded). Some clones in this sample may be carry-over from other donors' samples.

The CDR3 here reads CASSSGNRGQPQHF. The nucleotides read TGTGCCAGCAGTTCGGGGAATCGAGGTCAGCCCCAGCATTTT. The rearrangement combines TRBV12-3 or TRBV12-4 with TRBJ1-5; the D gene is unclear. The trim is 4 bases for V and 6 bases for J, with a gap of 13 bases between the germline ends. From its cysteine to its phenylalanine, the CDR3 spans 14 amino acids. The retained sequence is limited to the CDR3, 42 bases, with the frame set at the first base.